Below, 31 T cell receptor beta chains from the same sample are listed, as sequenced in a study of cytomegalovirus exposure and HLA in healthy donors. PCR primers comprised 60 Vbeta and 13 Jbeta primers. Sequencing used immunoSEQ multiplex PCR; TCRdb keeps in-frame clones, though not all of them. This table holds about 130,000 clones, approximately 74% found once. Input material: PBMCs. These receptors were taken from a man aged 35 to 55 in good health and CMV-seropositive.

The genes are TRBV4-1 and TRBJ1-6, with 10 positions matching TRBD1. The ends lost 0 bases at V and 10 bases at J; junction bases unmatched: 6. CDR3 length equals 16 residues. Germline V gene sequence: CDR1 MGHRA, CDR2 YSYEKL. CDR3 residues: CASSQDLDRGRSPLHF. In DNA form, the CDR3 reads TGCGCCAGCAGCCAAGATCTGGACAGGGGGAGGTCACCCCTCCACTTT.

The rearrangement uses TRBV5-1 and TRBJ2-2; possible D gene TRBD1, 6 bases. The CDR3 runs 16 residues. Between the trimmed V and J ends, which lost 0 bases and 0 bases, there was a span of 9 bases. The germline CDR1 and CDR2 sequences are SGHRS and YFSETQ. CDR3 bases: TGCGCCAGCAGCTTGGATTACAGGGCGAACACCGGGGAGCTGTTTTTT. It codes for CASSLDYRANTGELFF.

The chain's CDR3 is CASTSLGTGPNEQFF. CDR3 DNA: TGTGCCAGCACTTCCCTCGGGACAGGCCCTAATGAGCAGTTCTTC. This chain joins TRBV6-5 and TRBJ2-1, with 8 bases fitting TRBD1. Germline assignment: CDR1 MNHEY and CDR2 SVGAGI. This CDR3 is built from 15 residues. The J segment lost 7 bases and the V segment lost 7 bases, leaving 12 bases of the junction unmatched.

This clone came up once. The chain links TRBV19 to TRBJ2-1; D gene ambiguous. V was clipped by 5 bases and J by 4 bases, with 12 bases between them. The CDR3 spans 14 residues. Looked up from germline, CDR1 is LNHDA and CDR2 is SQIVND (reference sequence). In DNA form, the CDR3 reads TGTGCCAGTAGTTTGATGGGCTCATACAATGAGCAGTTCTTC. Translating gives CASSLMGSYNEQFF.

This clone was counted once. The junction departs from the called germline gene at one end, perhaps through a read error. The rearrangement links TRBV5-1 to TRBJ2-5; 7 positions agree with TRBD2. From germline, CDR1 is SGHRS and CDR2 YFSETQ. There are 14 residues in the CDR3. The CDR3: CASSRGTKQETRYF. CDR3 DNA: TGCGCCAGCAGCCGCGGGACTAAGCAAGAGACCCGGTACTTC.

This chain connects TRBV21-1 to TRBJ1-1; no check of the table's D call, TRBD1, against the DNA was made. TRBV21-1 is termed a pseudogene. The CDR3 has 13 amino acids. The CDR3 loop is CASRGQFNTEAFF. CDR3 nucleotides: TGTGCCAGCCGAGGACAGTTCAACACTGAAGCTTTCTTT.

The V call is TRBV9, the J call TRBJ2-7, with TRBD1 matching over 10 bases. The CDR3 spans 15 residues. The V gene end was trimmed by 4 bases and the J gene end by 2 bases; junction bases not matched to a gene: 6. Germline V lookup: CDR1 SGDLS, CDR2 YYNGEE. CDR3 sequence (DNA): TGTGCCAGCAGCCCGAGGACAGGGGGGACCTACGAGCAGTACTTC. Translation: CASSPRTGGTYEQYF.

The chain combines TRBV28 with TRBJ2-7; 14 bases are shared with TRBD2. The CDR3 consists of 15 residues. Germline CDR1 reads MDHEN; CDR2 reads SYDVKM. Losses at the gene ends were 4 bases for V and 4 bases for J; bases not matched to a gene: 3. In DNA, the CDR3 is TGTGCCAGCAGTTCCGGGACTAGCGGGGGATACGAGCAGTACTTC. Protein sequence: CASSSGTSGGYEQYF.

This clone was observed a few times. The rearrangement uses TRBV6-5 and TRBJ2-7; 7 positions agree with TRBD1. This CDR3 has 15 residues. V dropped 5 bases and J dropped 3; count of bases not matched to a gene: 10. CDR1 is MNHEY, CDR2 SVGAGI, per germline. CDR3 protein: CASSQHRDRDYEQYF. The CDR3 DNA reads TGTGCCAGCAGTCAACACCGGGACAGAGACTACGAGCAGTACTTC.

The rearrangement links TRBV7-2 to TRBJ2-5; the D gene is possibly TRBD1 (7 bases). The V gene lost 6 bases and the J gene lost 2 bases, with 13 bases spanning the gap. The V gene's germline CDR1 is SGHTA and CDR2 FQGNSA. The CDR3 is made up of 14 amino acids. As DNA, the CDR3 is TGTGCCAGCAGGGCGTCAGGGGGGCAAGAGACCCAGTACTTC. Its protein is CASRASGGQETQYF.

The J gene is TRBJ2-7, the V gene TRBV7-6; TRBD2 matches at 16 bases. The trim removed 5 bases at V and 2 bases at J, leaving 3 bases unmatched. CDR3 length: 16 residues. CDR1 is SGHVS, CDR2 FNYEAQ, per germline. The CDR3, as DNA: TGTGCCAGCAGCAGAGGGACTAGCGGGAGGGCCTACGAGCAGTACTTC. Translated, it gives CASSRGTSGRAYEQYF. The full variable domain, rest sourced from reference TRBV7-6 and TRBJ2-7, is GAGVSQSPRYKVTKRGQDVALRCDPISGHVSLYWYRQALGQGPEFLTYFNYEAQQDKSGLPNDRFSAERPEGSISTLTIQRTEQRDSAMYRCASSRGTSGRAYEQYFGPGTRLTVT.

CDR3 coding DNA: TGTGCCAGCAGTGTGGCAGGACTAGCGGGAGACGGTGGGCAGTTCTTC. Translating it yields CASSVAGLAGDGGQFF. The gene calls are TRBV6-4 and TRBJ2-1; 13 bases agree with TRBD2. With V trimmed by 4 bases and J by 12 bases, 12 bases remained unmatched. The CDR3 length is 16 residues. In germline, CDR1 is MRHNA, CDR2 SNTAGT.

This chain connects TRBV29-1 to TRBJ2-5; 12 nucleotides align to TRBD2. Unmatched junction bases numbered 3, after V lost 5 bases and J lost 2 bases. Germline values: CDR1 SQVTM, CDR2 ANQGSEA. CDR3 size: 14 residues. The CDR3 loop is CSVLTSGGQETQYF. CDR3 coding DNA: TGCAGCGTTTTGACTAGCGGGGGACAAGAGACCCAGTACTTC.

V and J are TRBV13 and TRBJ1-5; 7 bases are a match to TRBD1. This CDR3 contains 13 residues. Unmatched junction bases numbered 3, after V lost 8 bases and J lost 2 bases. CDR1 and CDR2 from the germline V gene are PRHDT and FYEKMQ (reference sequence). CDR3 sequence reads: CASARGGNQPQHF. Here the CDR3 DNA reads TGTGCCAGCGCCAGGGGGGGCAATCAGCCCCAGCATTTT.

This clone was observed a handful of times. The CDR3 protein is CSARDRPGAFF. CDR3 DNA sequence: TGCAGTGCTAGAGATCGCCCCGGGGCTTTCTTT. This rearrangement joins TRBV20-1 to TRBJ1-1, with unresolved D. The germline V gene encodes CDR1 DFQATT and CDR2 SNEGSKA (reference sequence). V was trimmed by 0 bases and J by 11 bases, leaving 10 bases between them. There are 11 residues in the CDR3.

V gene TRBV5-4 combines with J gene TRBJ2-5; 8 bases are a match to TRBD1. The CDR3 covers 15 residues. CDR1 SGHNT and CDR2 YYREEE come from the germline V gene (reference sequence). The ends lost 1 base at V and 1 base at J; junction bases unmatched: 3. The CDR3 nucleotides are TGTGCCAGCAGCTTGAGGACAGGGTTCCAAGAGACCCAGTACTTC. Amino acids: CASSLRTGFQETQYF.

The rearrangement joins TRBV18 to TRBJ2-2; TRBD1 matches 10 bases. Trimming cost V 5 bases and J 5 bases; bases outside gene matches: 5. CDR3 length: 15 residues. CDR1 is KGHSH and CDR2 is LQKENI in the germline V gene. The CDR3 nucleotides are TGTGCCAGCTCAGCGGGACAGGGGATAACCGGGGAGCTGTTTTTT. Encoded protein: CASSAGQGITGELFF.

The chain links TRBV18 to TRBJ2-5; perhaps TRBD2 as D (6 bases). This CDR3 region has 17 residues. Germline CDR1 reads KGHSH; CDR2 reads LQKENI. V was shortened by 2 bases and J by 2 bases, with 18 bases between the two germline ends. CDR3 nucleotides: TGTGCCAGCTCACCAATTGCGCAGGGAGGAACTCAAGAGACCCAGTACTTC. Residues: CASSPIAQGGTQETQYF.

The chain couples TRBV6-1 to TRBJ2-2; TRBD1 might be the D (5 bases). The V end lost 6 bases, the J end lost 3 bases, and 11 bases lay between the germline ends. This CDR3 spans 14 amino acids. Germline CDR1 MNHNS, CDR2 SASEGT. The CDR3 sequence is CASSLDRDTGELFF. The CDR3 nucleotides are TGTGCCAGCAGCCTCGACAGAGACACCGGGGAGCTGTTTTTT.

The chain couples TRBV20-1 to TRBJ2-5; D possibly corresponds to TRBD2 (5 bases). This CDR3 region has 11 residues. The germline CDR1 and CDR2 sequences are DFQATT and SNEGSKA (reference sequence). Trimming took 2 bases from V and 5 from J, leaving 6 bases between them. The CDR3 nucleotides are TGCAGTGCTAGACGGAGGGAGACCCAGTACTTC. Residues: CSARRRETQYF.

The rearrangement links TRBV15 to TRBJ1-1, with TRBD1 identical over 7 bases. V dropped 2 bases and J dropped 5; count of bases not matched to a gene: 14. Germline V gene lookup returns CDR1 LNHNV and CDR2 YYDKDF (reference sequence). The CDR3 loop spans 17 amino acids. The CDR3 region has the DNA TGTGCCACCAGCAGACTCACAGGGGCCGCCCTCGGGACTGAAGCTTTCTTT. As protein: CATSRLTGAALGTEAFF.

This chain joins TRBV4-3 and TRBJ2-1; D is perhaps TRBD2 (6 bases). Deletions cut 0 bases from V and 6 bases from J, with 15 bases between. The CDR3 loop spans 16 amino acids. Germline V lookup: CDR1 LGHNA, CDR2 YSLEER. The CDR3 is CASSQDRGEVVNEQFF. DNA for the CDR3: TGCGCCAGCAGCCAAGACCGTGGGGAGGTGGTCAATGAGCAGTTCTTC.

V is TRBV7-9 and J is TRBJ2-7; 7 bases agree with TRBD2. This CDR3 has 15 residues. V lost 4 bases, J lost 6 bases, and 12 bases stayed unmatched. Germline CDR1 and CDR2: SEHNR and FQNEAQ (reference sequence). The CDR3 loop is CASSSLQLAATEQYF. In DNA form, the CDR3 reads TGTGCCAGCAGCTCCCTCCAGCTAGCGGCTACCGAGCAGTACTTC.

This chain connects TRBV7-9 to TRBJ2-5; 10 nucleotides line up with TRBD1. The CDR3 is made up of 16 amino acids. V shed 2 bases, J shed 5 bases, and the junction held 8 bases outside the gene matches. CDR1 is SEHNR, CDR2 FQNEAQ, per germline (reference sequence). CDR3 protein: CASSLLGTGVTETQYF. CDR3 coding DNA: TGTGCCAGCAGCTTACTTGGGACAGGGGTAACCGAGACCCAGTACTTC.

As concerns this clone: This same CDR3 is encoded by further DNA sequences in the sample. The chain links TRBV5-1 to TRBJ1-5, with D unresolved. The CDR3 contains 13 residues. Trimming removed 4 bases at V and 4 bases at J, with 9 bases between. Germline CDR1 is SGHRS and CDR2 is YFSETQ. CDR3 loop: CASSPGGNQPQHF. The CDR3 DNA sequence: TGCGCCAGCAGCCCCGGAGGTAATCAGCCCCAGCATTTT.

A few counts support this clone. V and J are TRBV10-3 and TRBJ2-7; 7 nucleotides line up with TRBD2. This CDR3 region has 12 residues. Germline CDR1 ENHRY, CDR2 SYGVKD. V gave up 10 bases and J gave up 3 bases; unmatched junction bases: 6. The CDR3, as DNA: TGTGCCACTAGGGCGGGAGACTACGAGCAGTACTTC. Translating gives CATRAGDYEQYF.

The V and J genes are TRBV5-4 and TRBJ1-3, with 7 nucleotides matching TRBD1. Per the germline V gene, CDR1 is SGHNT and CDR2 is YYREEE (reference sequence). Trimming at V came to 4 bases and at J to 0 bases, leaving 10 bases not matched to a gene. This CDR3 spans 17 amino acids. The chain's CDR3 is CASSAGPQGFSGNTIYF. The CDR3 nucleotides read TGTGCCAGCAGCGCGGGGCCACAGGGGTTCTCTGGAAACACCATATATTTT.

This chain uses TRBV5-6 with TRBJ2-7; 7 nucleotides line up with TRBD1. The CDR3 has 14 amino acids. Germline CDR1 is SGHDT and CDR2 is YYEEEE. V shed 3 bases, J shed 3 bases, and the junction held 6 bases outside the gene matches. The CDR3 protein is CASSSPGQSYEQYF. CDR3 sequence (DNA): TGTGCCAGCAGCTCTCCGGGACAGAGCTACGAGCAGTACTTC. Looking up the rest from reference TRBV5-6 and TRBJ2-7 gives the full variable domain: DAGVTQSPTHLIKTRGQQVTLRCSPKSGHDTVSWYQQALGQGPQFIFQYYEEEERQRGNFPDRFSGHQFPNYSSELNVNALLLGDSALYLCASSSPGQSYEQYFGPGTRLTVT.

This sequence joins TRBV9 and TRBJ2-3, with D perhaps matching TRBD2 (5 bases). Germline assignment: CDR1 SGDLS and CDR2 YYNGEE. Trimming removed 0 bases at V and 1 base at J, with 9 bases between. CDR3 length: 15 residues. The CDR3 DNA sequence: TGTGCCAGCAGCGTAGCCGACTATCGCACAGATACGCAGTATTTT. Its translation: CASSVADYRTDTQYF.

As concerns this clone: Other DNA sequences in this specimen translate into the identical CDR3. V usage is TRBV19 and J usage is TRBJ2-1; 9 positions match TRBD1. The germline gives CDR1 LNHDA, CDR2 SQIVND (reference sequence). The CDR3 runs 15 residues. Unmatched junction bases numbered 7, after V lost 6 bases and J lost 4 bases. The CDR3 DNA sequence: TGTGCCAGTAGCCCAGACAGGGGGTCATACAATGAGCAGTTCTTC. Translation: CASSPDRGSYNEQFF.

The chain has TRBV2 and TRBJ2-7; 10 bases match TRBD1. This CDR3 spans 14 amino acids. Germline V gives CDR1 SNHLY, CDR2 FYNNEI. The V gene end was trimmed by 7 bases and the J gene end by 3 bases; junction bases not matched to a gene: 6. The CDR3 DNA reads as TGTGCCAGCAACCCGAGGACAGGGGGCTACGAGCAGTACTTC. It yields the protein CASNPRTGGYEQYF.